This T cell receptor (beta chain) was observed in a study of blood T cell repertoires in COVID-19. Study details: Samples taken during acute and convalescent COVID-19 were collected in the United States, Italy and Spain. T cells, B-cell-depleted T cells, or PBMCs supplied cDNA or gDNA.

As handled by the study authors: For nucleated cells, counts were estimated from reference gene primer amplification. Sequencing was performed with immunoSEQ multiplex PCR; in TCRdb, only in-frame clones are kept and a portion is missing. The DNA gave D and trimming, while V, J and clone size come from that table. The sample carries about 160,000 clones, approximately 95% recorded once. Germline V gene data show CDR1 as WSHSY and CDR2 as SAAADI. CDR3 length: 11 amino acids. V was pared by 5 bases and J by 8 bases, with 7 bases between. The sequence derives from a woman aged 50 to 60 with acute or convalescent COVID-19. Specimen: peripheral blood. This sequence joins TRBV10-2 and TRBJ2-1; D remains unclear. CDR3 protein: CASSRTDEQFF. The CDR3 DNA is TGCGCCAGCAGTCGAACAGATGAGCAGTTCTTC.